A selection of T cell receptor beta chains follows, all from one sample in a study of T cell repertoires in cytomegalovirus infection. TCRdb recomputed calls from the reads with MiXCR, one row per CDR3 protein. The table records roughly 320,000 distinct CDR3 sequences, around 10% of them present only once. Specimen: PBMCs. Every receptor here comes from a human donor in good health (CMV status not recorded). Some clones in this sample may be carry-over from other donors' samples. Both conserved end residues are part of each CDR3. The D gene is left open where the match is weak. Clone size is not always given. Where it is, it says once, few, many or a class for expanded clones.

CDR3	DNA	V	J	size	length	D
CALGTNYGYTF	TGTGCTTTGGGAACTAACTATGGCTACACCTTC	TRBV28	TRBJ1-2	many	11	NA
CASSFTSGETTYNEQFF	TGTGCCAGCAGTTTCACTAGCGGGGAGACTACCTACAATGAGCAGTTCTTC	TRBV28	TRBJ2-1	many	17	TRBD2
CSANRETYEQYF	TGCAGTGCTAACAGGGAAACCTACGAGCAGTACTTC	TRBV20-1	TRBJ2-7	NA	12	NA
CASSARSGAYNEQFF	TGTGCCAGCAGCGCACGGAGCGGGGCTTACAATGAGCAGTTCTTC	TRBV5-4	TRBJ2-1	many	15	TRBD2
CSAPAILLAGGTDTQYF	TGCAGTGCTCCTGCAATACTACTAGCGGGGGGGACAGATACGCAGTATTTT	TRBV20-1	TRBJ2-3	NA	17	TRBD2
CASSDIASYGYTF	TGTGCCAGCAGCGACATCGCATCCTATGGCTACACCTTC	TRBV6-5	TRBJ1-2	many	13	NA
CASRSGTLSGYTF	TGTGCCAGCAGGTCCGGGACATTGAGTGGCTACACCTTC	TRBV28	TRBJ1-2	NA	13	NA
CASILRDRMSGYTF	TGTGCCAGCATCCTCCGGGACAGGATGAGTGGCTACACCTTC	TRBV5-6	TRBJ1-2	NA	14	TRBD1
CASSYSAPLIDGYTF	TGTGCCAGCAGTTACTCCGCGCCCCTAATAGATGGCTACACCTTC	TRBV6-6	TRBJ1-2	many	15	NA
CSAVPGGAYNEQFF	TGCAGTGCCGTCCCCGGGGGAGCCTACAATGAGCAGTTCTTC	TRBV20-1	TRBJ2-1	many	14	NA
CASSRRGTGELFF	TGTGCCAGCAGCCGCAGGGGCACCGGGGAGCTGTTTTTT	TRBV7-3	TRBJ2-2	many	13	NA